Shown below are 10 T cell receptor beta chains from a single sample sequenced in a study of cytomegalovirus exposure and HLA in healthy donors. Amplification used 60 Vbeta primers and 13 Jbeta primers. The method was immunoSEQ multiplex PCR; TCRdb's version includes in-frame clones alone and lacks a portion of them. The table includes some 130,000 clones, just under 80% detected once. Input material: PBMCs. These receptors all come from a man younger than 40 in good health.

DNA for the CDR3: TGTGCCAGCAGTGAATTCCCCCCCGGGGGCATTCAGTACTTC. Residues: CASSEFPPGGIQYF. The rearrangement links TRBV2 to TRBJ2-4; the D gene is possibly TRBD2 (6 bases). The CDR3 length is 14 residues. V lost 2 bases to trimming and J lost 9 bases, with 14 bases between them. Germline CDR1 SNHLY, CDR2 FYNNEI.

The CDR3 is CASSEDRAEQYF. For the CDR3, the DNA is TGTGCCAGCAGTGAAGACAGGGCCGAGCAGTACTTC. The chain uses TRBV2 and TRBJ2-7; possibly TRBD1 for D (6 bases). The CDR3 is 12 amino acids. Germline V gene data show CDR1 as SNHLY and CDR2 as FYNNEI. Trimming stripped 1 base from V and 6 bases from J, with 7 bases between.

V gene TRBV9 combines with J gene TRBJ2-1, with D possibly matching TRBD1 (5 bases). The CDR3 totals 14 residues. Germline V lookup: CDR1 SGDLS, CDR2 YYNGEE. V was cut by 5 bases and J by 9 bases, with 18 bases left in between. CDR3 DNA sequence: TGTGCCAGCAGGCAAACCCCAATAAGGGGTGAGCAGTTCTTC. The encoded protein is CASRQTPIRGEQFF.

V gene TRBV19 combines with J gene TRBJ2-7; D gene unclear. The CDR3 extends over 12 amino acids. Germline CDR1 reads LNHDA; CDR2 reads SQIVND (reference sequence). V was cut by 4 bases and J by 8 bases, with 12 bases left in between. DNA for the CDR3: TGTGCCAGTAGTACCGACATTTCCAAGCAGTACTTC. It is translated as CASSTDISKQYF.

The CDR3 nucleotides read TGCGCCAGCATCCCCCTAGTCGCCGGTACTGGTCCTAAAGAGACCCAGTACTTC. Amino acids: CASIPLVAGTGPKETQYF. The rearrangement uses TRBV4-3 and TRBJ2-5, with D unclear. The CDR3 length is 18 residues. CDR1 and CDR2 (germline): LGHNA, YSLEER. Trimming removed 7 bases from V and 3 bases from J, with 27 bases in between.

The CDR3 loop is CASSFTSGKGDTQYF. The CDR3 coding sequence is TGCGCCAGCAGCTTTACTAGCGGGAAAGGTGATACGCAGTATTTT. The chain joins TRBV5-1 to TRBJ2-3; 10 bases are shared with TRBD2. Looked up from germline, CDR1 is SGHRS and CDR2 is YFSETQ. The CDR3 contains 15 residues. The V and J ends lost 2 bases and 6 bases, in that order; junction bases with no gene match: 6.

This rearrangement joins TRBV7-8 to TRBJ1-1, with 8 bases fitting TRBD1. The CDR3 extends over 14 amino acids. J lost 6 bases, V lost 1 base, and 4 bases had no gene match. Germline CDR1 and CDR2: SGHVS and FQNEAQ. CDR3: CASSLDRGSAEAFF. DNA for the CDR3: TGTGCCAGCAGCTTAGACAGGGGGTCGGCTGAAGCTTTCTTT.

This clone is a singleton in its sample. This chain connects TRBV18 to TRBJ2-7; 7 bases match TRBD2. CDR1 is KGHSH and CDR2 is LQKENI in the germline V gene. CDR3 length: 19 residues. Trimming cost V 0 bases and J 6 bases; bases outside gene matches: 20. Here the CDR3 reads CASSPPFVLARRGILEQYF. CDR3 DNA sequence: TGTGCCAGCTCACCACCGTTTGTACTAGCGCGTCGAGGTATCCTCGAGCAGTACTTC.

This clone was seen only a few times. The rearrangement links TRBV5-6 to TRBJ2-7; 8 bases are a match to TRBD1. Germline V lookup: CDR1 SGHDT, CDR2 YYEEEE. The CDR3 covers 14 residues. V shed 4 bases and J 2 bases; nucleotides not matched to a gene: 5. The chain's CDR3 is CASSRLTGAYEQYF. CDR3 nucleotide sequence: TGTGCCAGCAGCAGACTGACAGGGGCCTACGAGCAGTACTTC.

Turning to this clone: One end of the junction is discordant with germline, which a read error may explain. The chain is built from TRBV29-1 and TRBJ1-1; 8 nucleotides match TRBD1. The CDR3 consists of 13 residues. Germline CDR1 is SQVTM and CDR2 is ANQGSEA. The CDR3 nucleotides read TGCAGCGTGGAGAGACAGGGGAACAGTGAAGCTTTCTTT. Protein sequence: CSVERQGNSEAFF. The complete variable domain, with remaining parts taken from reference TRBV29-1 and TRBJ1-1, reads SAVISQKPSRDICQRGTSLTIQCQVDSQVTMMFWYRQQPGQSLTLIATANQGSEATYESGFVIDKFPISRPNLTFSTLTVSNMSPEDSSIYLCSVERQGNSEAFFGQGTRLTVV.